This TCR beta chain appears in the sequencing data of a study of OX40 agonist ivuxolimab in advanced cancers. Data came from immunoSEQ multiplex PCR; TCRdb stores just in-frame clones and leaves some out. The sample contains tens of thousands of clones, more than 75% of which appear only once. This CDR3 spans 16 amino acids. Trimming took off 4 bases at V and 3 bases at J, with 15 bases between the two ends. Germline assignment: CDR1 MDHEN and CDR2 SYDVKM. The chain links TRBV28 to TRBJ2-2; the D call may be TRBD1 or TRBD2 (5 bases each). The receptor was derived from an adult with an advanced solid tumor such as melanoma, head and neck, liver or kidney cancer. Here the sequenced sample was CD4+ or CD8+ T cells sorted from blood, taken in a trial of the OX40 agonist ivuxolimab. CDR3 sequence: CASSSLRGWDTGELFF. The CDR3 DNA is TGTGCCAGCAGTTCCTTGAGGGGTTGGGACACCGGGGAGCTGTTTTTT.